This is a list of T cell receptor beta chains from one sample in a study of cytomegalovirus exposure and HLA in healthy donors. The repertoire was sequenced with immunoSEQ multiplex PCR; TCRdb's copy has only in-frame clones and lacks some. Of fewer than 350,000 clones in the sample, 70% to 90% were seen once. The sample consisted of PBMCs. These receptors all come from a woman younger than 35 in good health and CMV-seronegative. CDR3s include the opening cysteine and the closing phenylalanine or tryptophan. The D gene is left open where the match is weak. Expanded clones get a size class; other rows say once, few or many, or leave the size out.

- TRBJ2-7 - TRBV5-6 TGTGCCAGCAGCTTGCCCTCGACAGCTTACGAGCAGTACTTC CASSLPSTAYEQYF
- TRBJ1-2 - TRBV27 TGTGCCAGCAGTTTATCCGCAGGGGCTCGGGGCTACACCTTC CASSLSAGARGYTF
- TRBJ2-3 - TRBV9 TGTGCCAGCAGCGAACCTAGGGGGTTTACGCAGTATTTT CASSEPRGFTQYF
- TRBJ2-1 - TRBV19 TGTGCCAGTAGTTCCGGGACTCGGCCAACCCAGCAGTTCTTC CASSSGTRPTQQFF
TRBD1 TRBJ1-6 few TRBV10-1 TGCGCCAGCAGCGCCGGGACAGTCGGTAATTCACCCCTCCACTTT CASSAGTVGNSPLHF
TRBD1 TRBJ1-5 - TRBV15 TGTGCCACCAGCAGAGATCGAGGGGGCGGTCAGCCCCAGCATTTT CATSRDRGGGQPQHF
TRBD1 TRBJ2-7 - TRBV7-8 TGTGCCAGCAGCCCCACGGACAGGGGGGACTACGAGCAGTACTTC CASSPTDRGDYEQYF
TRBD2 TRBJ2-1 - TRBV7-6 TGTGCCAGCAGCTTCAGGACTAGCGGGGGGAACAATGAGCAGTTCTTC CASSFRTSGGNNEQFF
- TRBJ2-5 - TRBV7-3 TGTGCCAGCAGCTCCAACGGGGAGACCCAGTACTTC CASSSNGETQYF
TRBD2 TRBJ2-7 - TRBV10-3 TGTGCCATCAGTGAGTCCCGGGGACTAGACGCCGAGCAGTACTTC CAISESRGLDAEQYF
- TRBJ1-1 - TRBV7-3 TGTGCCAGCAGCCCCTCCCCGGCGGGGACTGAAGCTTTCTTT CASSPSPAGTEAFF
- TRBJ1-2 - TRBV15 TGTGCCACCAGCAGAGAGGGAGGCAGGGCCAACTATGGCTACACCTTC CATSREGGRANYGYTF
TRBD1 TRBJ2-7 once TRBV27 TGTGCCAGCAGTTTGGGTGGACAGGGGTCCAACGAGCAGTACTTC CASSLGGQGSNEQYF
- TRBJ1-1 few TRBV4-2 TGTGCCAGCAGCCAAGCACAGGATGAAGCTTTCTTT CASSQAQDEAFF
- TRBJ1-2 few TRBV2 TGTGCCAGCAGTGGGTTGACAGCTAACTATGGCTACACCTTC CASSGLTANYGYTF
TRBD2 TRBJ2-7 once TRBV7-2 TGTGCCAGCAGCTTAGGAGTAGCGGGGGGCTCCTACGAGCAGTACTTC CASSLGVAGGSYEQYF
- TRBJ1-5 - TRBV7-8 TGTGCCAGCAGCTTAGCGGCAGGGTTTAGCAATCAGCCCCAGCATTTT CASSLAAGFSNQPQHF
TRBD2 TRBJ2-3 - TRBV11-1 TGTGCCAGCAGCTTAGAGCTAGCGGGGGGCCTCAGCACAGATACGCAGTATTTT CASSLELAGGLSTDTQYF
TRBD2 TRBJ2-3 - TRBV5-1 TGCGCCAGCAGCGAGACTAGCGGGGGGGCGAAAGATACGCAGTATTTT CASSETSGGAKDTQYF
TRBD2 TRBJ2-1 - TRBV6-4 TGTGCCAGCAGTGACTCGAGGACTAGCGGGGGGGTTACGCATGAGCAGTTCTTC CASSDSRTSGGVTHEQFF
TRBD2 TRBJ2-4 - TRBV7-8 TGTGCCAGCACCCCTCAATGGGAGGGACCCAAAAACATTCAGTACTTC CASTPQWEGPKNIQYF
- TRBJ1-2 - TRBV2 TGTGCCAGCACCCTATCGGTAGCCAGCTATGGCTACACCTTC CASTLSVASYGYTF
- TRBJ2-3 - TRBV13 TGTGCCAGCAATCGGGGCACAGATACGCAGTATTTT CASNRGTDTQYF
TRBD2 TRBJ2-3 - TRBV27 TGTGCCAGCAGTCCAGGGACTAGCGGCCTGGGCACAGATACGCAGTATTTT CASSPGTSGLGTDTQYF
- TRBJ2-7 - TRBV6-1 TGTGCCAGCAAACGAGGACAGTTCTACGAGCAGTACTTC CASKRGQFYEQYF
- TRBJ2-4 once TRBV7-6 TGTGCCAGCAGCTTACAGGCAGGGGTAAACATTCAGTACTTC CASSLQAGVNIQYF
- TRBJ2-7 - TRBV7-2 TGTGCCAGCAGCTTAGCGGGGACTCCAAGACGCTCCTACGAGCAGTACTTC CASSLAGTPRRSYEQYF
- TRBJ2-3 - TRBV5-1 TGCGCCAGCAGCTTTATGCTGGGGGGGGCCGCCAGCACAGATACGCAGTATTTT CASSFMLGGAASTDTQYF